This T cell receptor (beta chain) derives from a study of regulatory T cells in long-lasting Graves disease. Study details: Antithyroid drug exposure in newly diagnosed Graves' patients had lasted under 3 months. Study-wide results and limits: Among samples with persistent disease, TRBV28, TRBJ1-2 and TRBJ2-5 were favored.

Germline V gene data show CDR1 as ENHRY and CDR2 as SYGVKD. V was pared by 11 bases and J by 5 bases, with 22 bases between. This CDR3 has 14 residues. To make TCR beta libraries, researchers used iRepertoire HTBI primers and Arm-PCR of CDR3 regions. In the original workflow: In the combined samples, some 59 TRBV and some 14 TRBJ segments were identified. TCRdb analysed the multiplex PCR reads with MiXCR anew, one entry per CDR3 protein. These V and J calls originate from TCRdb's pipeline instead of the authors' own analysis. The data hold about 400,000 distinct CDR3 sequences, with approximately 16% observed a single time. With regard to this clonotype: Antigen unknown.

As to time point: newly diagnosed GD, antithyroid drugs for less than 3 months. PBMCs were the source of the RNA used for TCR sequencing. The sample also formed part of further work on T cells in Graves' hyperthyroidism and ophthalmopathy.

The TCR sequence derives from a middle-aged woman with Graves disease. The chain carries TRBV10-3 and TRBJ2-7; tentatively, D is TRBD1 (7 bases). The specimen comprised peripheral blood mononuclear cells (PBMCs), sampled at new diagnosis, from a patient treated with antithyroid drugs. DNA of the CDR3: TGTGCCTCCAAGGAGGGGGCGCGTCTGAACGAGCAGTACTTC. Its protein product is CASKEGARLNEQYF.